This T cell receptor beta chain is drawn from a study of response to subunit inactivated influenza vaccine. From the RT-PCR reads, TCRdb called clonotypes with MiXCR, one entry per CDR3 protein. The sample has about 570,000 distinct CDR3 sequences; about 11% are singletons. Germline CDR1 reads SGHRS; CDR2 reads YFSETQ. Trimming cost V 3 bases and J 5 bases; bases outside gene matches: 5. The CDR3 contains 17 residues. This same sample was also taken into another study, of T cells expressing NK-cell markers. This second study notes: TCR beta libraries carry UMIs added by 5'RACE template switching. Among the experiments, several used an anti-gamma-delta TCR antibody to restrict sorting to alpha-beta TCR T cells.

The chain links TRBV5-1 to TRBJ2-2; 15 positions agree with TRBD2. The TCR comes from a man aged 50 to 60 who received an inactivated influenza vaccine. This sample comprised PBMCs from blood, obtained on the day of vaccination. CDR3 bases: TGCGCCAGCAGCTCCCCCGGGACTAGCGGGAGGACCGGGGAGCTGTTTTTT. It translates to CASSSPGTSGRTGELFF.